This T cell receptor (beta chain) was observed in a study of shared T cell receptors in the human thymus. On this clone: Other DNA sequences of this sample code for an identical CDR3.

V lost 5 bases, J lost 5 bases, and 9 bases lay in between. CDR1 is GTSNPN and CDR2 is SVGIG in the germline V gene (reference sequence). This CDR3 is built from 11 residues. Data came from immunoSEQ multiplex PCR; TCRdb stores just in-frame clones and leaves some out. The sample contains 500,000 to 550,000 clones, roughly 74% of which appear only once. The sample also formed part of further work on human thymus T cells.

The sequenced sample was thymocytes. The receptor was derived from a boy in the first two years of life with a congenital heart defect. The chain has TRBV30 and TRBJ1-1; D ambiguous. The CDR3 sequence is CAWAPGTEAFF. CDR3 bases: TGTGCCTGGGCGCCGGGGACTGAAGCTTTCTTT.